The 13 T cell receptor beta chains in this list originate from one sample, sequenced in a study of Ad26.COV2.S vaccination and SARS-CoV-2 variants. Sequencing used immunoSEQ multiplex PCR; TCRdb keeps in-frame clones, though not all of them. This sample has hundreds of thousands of clones, with roughly 90% found just once. Treatment denoted: over 15 received Ad26.COV2.S at low or high dose, single or two shots; about 5 received placebo; per-sample allocation not given. It was on day 63 after the first vaccine or placebo injection that samples were taken. The sequenced sample was peripheral blood, obtained in a trial of Ad26.COV2.S vaccine versus placebo. The receptors come from a person aged 18-60 years who received the Ad26.COV2.S COVID-19 vaccine or a placebo.

The chain has TRBV27 and TRBJ2-7; D might be TRBD2 (5 bases). The V gene's germline CDR1 is MNHEY and CDR2 SMNVEV (reference sequence). The CDR3 runs 13 residues. Trimming took 4 bases from V and 3 from J, leaving 10 bases between them. The CDR3 DNA reads TGTGCCAGCAGTTCCCTTGCGGGCTACGAGCAGTACTTC. This codes for CASSSLAGYEQYF.

This chain joins TRBV5-5 and TRBJ2-7; 7 bases align to TRBD1. Germline V gene lookup returns CDR1 SGHKS and CDR2 YYEKEE (reference sequence). The length of the CDR3 is 14 residues. After removal of 9 bases from V and 0 bases from J, the junction contained 9 bases not matched to a gene. CDR3 in DNA: TGTGCCACTCACGACAGGGAATCCTCCTACGAGCAGTACTTC. Translation: CATHDRESSYEQYF.

DNA of the CDR3: TGTGCCAGCAGTGCACAGGGAATTGGCGGCTACACCTTC. Residues: CASSAQGIGGYTF. This chain uses TRBV12-3 or TRBV12-4 with TRBJ1-2; D is possibly TRBD1 (6 bases). V shed 5 bases and J shed 8 bases, with 15 bases lying between them. The CDR3 spans 13 residues.

The chain is built from TRBV11-2 and TRBJ2-1, with 13 bases fitting TRBD2. The junction had 6 bases not matched to a gene; V was cut back by 1 base and J by 9 bases. Germline V gene lookup returns CDR1 SGHAT and CDR2 FQNNGV. The CDR3 runs to 16 residues. CDR3 in DNA: TGTGCCAGCAGCTTAGGGCCGGGACTAGCGGGATCTGAGCAGTTCTTC. It codes for CASSLGPGLAGSEQFF.

The gene calls are TRBV10-3 and TRBJ2-7; weak D call: TRBD1 (5 bases). Germline V gives CDR1 ENHRY, CDR2 SYGVKD. V dropped 5 bases and J dropped 7 bases, with 15 bases sitting between them. The CDR3 runs to 13 residues. The CDR3 coding sequence is TGTGCCATCAGTCCGCAGGGCAGCCAAGAGCAGTACTTC. Protein: CAISPQGSQEQYF.

This chain uses TRBV19 with TRBJ2-1; 10 bases line up with TRBD2. Per germline, CDR1 LNHDA and CDR2 SQIVND (reference sequence). With V trimmed by 8 bases and J by 8 bases, 12 bases remained unmatched. The CDR3 runs 15 residues. This chain's CDR3 is CASGWLAGAEDEQFF. CDR3 DNA sequence: TGTGCCAGTGGGTGGCTAGCGGGAGCGGAGGATGAGCAGTTCTTC.

V is TRBV4-1 and J is TRBJ1-5; 7 positions agree with TRBD1. In germline, CDR1 is MGHRA, CDR2 YSYEKL. Trimming removed 3 bases from V and 10 bases from J; junction bases left unmatched: 6. The CDR3 has 13 amino acids. For the CDR3, the DNA is TGCGCCAGCAGCCATCCGGACAGGCCTCCCCAGCATTTT. This gives the protein CASSHPDRPPQHF.

This sequence joins TRBV12-3 or TRBV12-4 and TRBJ1-3; D not resolved. The CDR3 runs 13 residues. Trimming removed 10 bases at V and 1 base at J, with 11 bases between. CDR3 residues: CATMWTSGNTIYF. CDR3 coding DNA: TGTGCCACCATGTGGACTTCTGGAAACACCATATATTTT.

The J gene is TRBJ2-1, the V gene TRBV6-5, with TRBD2 matching over 7 bases. CDR3 length equals 14 residues. Germline assignment: CDR1 MNHEY and CDR2 SVGAGI. Trimming at V came to 8 bases and at J to 4 bases, leaving 8 bases not matched to a gene. In DNA form, the CDR3 reads TGTGCCAGCCGGTCTAGCGGAACATACAATGAGCAGTTCTTC. It translates to CASRSSGTYNEQFF.

This chain joins TRBV29-1 and TRBJ1-2, with TRBD1 matching 9 bases. V lost 4 bases, J lost 12 bases, and 12 bases stayed unmatched. This CDR3 is 13 amino acids long. Germline loops: CDR1 SQVTM, CDR2 ANQGSEA. DNA of the CDR3: TGCAGCGTTGGCCCCTTCCGGGACAGGGAAAACACCTTC. The encoded protein is CSVGPFRDRENTF.

The chain combines TRBV14 with TRBJ1-6; no definite D call. The CDR3 runs 14 residues. Germline loops: CDR1 SGHDN, CDR2 FVKESK. Trimming removed 5 bases from V and 9 bases from J, with 14 bases in between. CDR3 DNA sequence: TGTGCCAGCAGCTTAAATCCCGGCGGTTCACCCCTCCACTTT. Translating it yields CASSLNPGGSPLHF.

The chain has TRBV24-1 and TRBJ2-7; the D gene is possibly TRBD2 (6 bases). The CDR3 has 17 amino acids. Trimming shortened V by 4 bases and J by 0 bases, and 18 bases separated the two germline ends. CDR1 and CDR2 from the germline V gene are KGHDR and SFDVKD. CDR3 nucleotides: TGTGCCACCAGTGACTCGCGGGACTCCCAAAGCTCCTACGAGCAGTACTTC. Translation gives CATSDSRDSQSSYEQYF.

The V and J genes are TRBV7-9 and TRBJ2-1; no definite D call. V lost 6 bases to trimming and J lost 0 bases, with 12 bases between them. The CDR3 consists of 15 residues. CDR1 is SEHNR, CDR2 FQNEAQ, per germline (reference sequence). The CDR3 loop reads CASREGRRSYNEQFF. The CDR3 nucleotides read TGTGCCAGCAGAGAAGGACGGCGCTCCTACAATGAGCAGTTCTTC.